This TCR beta chain is drawn from a study of T-cell reconstitution after alpha-beta-depleted transplantation in children. The CDR3 runs to 15 residues. J was trimmed by 3 bases and V by 0 bases; bases with no gene match: 4. CDR1 SGDLS and CDR2 YYNGEE come from the germline V gene. This clonotype was seen at least ten times. TCRbeta library preparation incorporated unique molecular identifiers. Each CDR3 protein gets one entry after TCRdb re-called the PCR reads with MiXCR. This repertoire shows about 480,000 distinct CDR3 sequences, about an eighth found once; its top ten account for approximately 5.4%.

The sequence was collected from a human donor who donated a stem cell graft to a child with combined immunodeficiency. The genes are TRBV9 and TRBJ1-1, with 8 bases that match TRBD1. The material was PBMCs from the stem cell graft donor, obtained from the stem cell graft. CDR3 protein: CASSVVQGGDTEAFF. The CDR3 region has the DNA TGTGCCAGCAGCGTAGTACAGGGGGGAGACACTGAAGCTTTCTTT.